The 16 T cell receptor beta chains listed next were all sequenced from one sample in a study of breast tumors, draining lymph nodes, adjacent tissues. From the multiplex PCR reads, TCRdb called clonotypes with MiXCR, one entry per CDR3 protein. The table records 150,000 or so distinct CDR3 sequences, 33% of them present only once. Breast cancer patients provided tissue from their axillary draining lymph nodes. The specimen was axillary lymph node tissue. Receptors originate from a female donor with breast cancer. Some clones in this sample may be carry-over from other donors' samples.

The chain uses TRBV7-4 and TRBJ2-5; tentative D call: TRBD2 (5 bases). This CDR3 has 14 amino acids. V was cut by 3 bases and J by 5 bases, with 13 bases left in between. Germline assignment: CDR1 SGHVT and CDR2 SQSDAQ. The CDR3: CASSLLRSGETQYF. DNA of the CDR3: TGTGCCAGCAGCTTGTTGAGATCGGGGGAGACCCAGTACTTC.

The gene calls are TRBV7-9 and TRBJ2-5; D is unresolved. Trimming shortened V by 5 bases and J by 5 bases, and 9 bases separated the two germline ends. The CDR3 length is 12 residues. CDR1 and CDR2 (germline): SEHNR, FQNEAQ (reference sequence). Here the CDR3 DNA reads TGTGCCAGCAGCCTTTCCGGGGAGACCCAGTACTTC. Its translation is CASSLSGETQYF.

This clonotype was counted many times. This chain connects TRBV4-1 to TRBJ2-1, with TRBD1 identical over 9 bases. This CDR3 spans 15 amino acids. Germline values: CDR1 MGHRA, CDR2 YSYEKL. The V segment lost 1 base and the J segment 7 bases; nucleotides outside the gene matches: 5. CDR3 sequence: CASSQVQQGANEQFF. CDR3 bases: TGCGCCAGCAGCCAAGTTCAACAGGGGGCGAATGAGCAGTTCTTC.

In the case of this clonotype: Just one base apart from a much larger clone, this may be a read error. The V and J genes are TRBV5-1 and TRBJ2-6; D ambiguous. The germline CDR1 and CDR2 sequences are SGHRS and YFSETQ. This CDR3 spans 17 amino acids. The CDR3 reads CASSQEGLASGANVLTF. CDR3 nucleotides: TGTGCCAGCAGCCAAGAAGGCCTGGCCTCTGGGGCCAACGTCCTGACTTTC.

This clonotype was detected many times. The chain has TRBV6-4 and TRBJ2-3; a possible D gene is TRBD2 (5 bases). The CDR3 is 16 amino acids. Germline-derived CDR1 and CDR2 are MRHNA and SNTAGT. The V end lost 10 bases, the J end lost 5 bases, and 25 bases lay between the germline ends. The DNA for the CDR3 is TGTGCCAACCCCATGCGGGCGGAGTCTCGAGGAGATACGCAGTATTTT. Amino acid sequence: CANPMRAESRGDTQYF.

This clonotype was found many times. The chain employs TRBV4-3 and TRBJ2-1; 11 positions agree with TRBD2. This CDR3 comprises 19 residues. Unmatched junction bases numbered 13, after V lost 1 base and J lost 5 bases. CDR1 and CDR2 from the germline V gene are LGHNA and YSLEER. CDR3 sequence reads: CASSQGFRTSGSVNNEQFF. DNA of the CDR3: TGCGCCAGCAGCCAAGGCTTTAGAACTAGCGGGAGCGTAAACAATGAGCAGTTCTTC.

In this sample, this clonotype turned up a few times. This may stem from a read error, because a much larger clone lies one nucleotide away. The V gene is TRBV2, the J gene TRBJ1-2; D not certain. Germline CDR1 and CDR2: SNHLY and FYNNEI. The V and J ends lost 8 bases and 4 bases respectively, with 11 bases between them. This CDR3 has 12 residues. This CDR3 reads CASPGLTYGYTF. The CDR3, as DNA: TGTGCCAGCCCGGGCCTTACCTATGGCTACACCTTC.

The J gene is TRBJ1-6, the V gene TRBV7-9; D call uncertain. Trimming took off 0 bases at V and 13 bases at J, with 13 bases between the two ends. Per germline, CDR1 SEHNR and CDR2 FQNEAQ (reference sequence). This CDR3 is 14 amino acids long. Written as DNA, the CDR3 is TGTGCCAGCAGCTTAGCGACGGGCTCATCGCCCCTCCACTTT. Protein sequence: CASSLATGSSPLHF.

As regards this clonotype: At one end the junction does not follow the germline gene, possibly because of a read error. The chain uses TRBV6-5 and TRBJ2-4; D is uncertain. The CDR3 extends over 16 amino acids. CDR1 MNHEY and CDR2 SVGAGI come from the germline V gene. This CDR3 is CASSYSADLAKNIQCF. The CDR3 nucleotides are TGTGCCAGCAGTTACTCAGCAGATTTAGCCAAAAACATTCAGTGCTTC.

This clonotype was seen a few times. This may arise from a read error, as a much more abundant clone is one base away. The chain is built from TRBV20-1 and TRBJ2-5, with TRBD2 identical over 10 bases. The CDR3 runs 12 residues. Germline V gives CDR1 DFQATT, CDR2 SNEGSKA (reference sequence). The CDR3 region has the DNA TGCAGTGCTAGCCTAGCGGGGGAGACCCCGTACTTC. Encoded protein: CSASLAGETPYF.

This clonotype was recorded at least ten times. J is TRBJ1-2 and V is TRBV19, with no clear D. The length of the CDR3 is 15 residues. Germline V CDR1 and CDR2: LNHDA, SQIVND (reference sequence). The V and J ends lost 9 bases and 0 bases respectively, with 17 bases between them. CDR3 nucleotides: TGTGCCAGCCGACGCCCTGCAGGAGCTAACTATGGCTACACCTTC. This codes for CASRRPAGANYGYTF.

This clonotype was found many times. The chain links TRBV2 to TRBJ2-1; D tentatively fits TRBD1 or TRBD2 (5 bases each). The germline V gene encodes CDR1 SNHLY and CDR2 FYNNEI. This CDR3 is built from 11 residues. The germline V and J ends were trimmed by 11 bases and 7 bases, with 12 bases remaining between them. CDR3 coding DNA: TGTGCCGGGGGATTGTGGAATGAGCAGTTCTTC. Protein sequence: CAGGLWNEQFF. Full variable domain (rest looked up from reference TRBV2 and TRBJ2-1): EPEVTQTPSHQVTQMGQEVILRCVPISNHLYFYWYRQILGQKVEFLVSFYNNEISEKSEIFDDQFSVERPDGSNFTLKIRSTKLEDSAMYFCAGGLWNEQFFGPGTRLTVL.

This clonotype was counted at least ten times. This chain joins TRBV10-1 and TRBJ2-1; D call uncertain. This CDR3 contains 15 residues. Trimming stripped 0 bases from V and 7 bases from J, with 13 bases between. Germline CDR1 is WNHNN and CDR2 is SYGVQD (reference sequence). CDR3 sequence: CASSESGSARNEQFF. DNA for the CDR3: TGCGCCAGCAGTGAGTCTGGGTCGGCTAGGAATGAGCAGTTCTTC.

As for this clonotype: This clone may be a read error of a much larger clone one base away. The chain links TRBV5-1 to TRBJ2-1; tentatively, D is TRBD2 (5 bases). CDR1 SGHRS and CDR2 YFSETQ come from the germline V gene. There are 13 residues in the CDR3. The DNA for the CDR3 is TGCGCCAGCAGCTGGACTGTTCACAATGACCAGTTCTTC. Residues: CASSWTVHNDQFF.

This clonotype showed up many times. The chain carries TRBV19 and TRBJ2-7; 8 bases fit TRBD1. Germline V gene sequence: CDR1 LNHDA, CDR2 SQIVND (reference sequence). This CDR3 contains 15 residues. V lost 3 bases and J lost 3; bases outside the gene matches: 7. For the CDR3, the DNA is TGTGCCAGTAGTATCTCCTACGGACAGGGCTACGAGCAGTACTTC. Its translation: CASSISYGQGYEQYF.

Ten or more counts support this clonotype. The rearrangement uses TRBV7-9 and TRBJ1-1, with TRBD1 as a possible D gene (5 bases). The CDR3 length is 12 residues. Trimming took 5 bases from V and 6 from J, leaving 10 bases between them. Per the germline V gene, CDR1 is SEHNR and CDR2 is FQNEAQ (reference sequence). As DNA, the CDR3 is TGTGCCAGCAGCCTCCAGGGCTCTGAAGCTTTCTTT. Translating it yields CASSLQGSEAFF.